This T cell receptor (beta chain) emerged from a study of cytomegalovirus exposure and HLA in healthy donors. Study-level results: What was likely a sequencing artifact was a cluster of highly shared sequence variants.

With 60 Vbeta and 13 Jbeta primers, the PCR was carried out. Generated by immunoSEQ multiplex PCR, the TCRdb table keeps only in-frame clones and is missing some. Of more than 100,000 clones listed, roughly 80% were seen once; the top ten hold about 10%. Germline-derived CDR1 and CDR2 are SGHTS and YDEGEE. The CDR3 has 13 residues. Trimming removed 3 bases from V and 12 bases from J, with 19 bases in between. On this clone itself: Its antigen remains unknown.

Sample: PBMCs. The chain carries TRBV5-8 and TRBJ2-7, with a possible D match to TRBD1 (8 bases). The clonotype comes from a female donor in good health and CMV-seropositive. CDR3 sequence reads: CASSYHRGGGRYF. CDR3 nucleotides: TGTGCCAGCAGCTACCACAGGGGGGGCGGTCGGTACTTC. The full variable domain, completed using reference TRBV5-8 and TRBJ2-7, is EAGVTQSPTHLIKTRGQQATLRCSPISGHTSVYWYQQALGLGLQFLLWYDEGEERNRGNFPPRFSGRQFPNYSSELNVNALELEDSALYLCASSYHRGGGRYFGPGTRLTVT.